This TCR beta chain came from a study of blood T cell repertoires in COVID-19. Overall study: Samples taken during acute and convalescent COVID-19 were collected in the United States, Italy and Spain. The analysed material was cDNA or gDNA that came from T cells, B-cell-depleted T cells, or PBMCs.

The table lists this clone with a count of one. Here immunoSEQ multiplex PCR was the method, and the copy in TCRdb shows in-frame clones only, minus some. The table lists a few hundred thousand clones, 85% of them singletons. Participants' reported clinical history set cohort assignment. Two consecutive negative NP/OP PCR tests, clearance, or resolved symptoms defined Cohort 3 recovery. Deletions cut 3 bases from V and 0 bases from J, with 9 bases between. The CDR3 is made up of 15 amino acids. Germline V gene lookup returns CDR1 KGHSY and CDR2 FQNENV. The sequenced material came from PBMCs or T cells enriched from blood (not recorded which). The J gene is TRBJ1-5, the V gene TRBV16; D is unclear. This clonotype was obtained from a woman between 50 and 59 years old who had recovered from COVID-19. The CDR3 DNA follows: TGTGCCAGCAGCCACAACTACTATAGCAATCAGCCCCAGCATTTT. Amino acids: CASSHNYYSNQPQHF.